This TCR beta chain was documented in a study of vaccination and CD4 T cells after COVID-19. Study-wide background: The stimulating agents, overlapping spike peptides, came from SARS-CoV-2, HCoV-NL63, HCoV-OC43 and HCoV-229E.

Turning to this clonotype: Its specificity is unknown.

Sequencing of cultured CD4+ T cell DNA used the Oncomine TCR Beta short-read assay. TCRdb ran MiXCR on the PCR reads and lists one entry per CDR3 protein. The sample lists approximately 10,000 distinct CDR3 sequences, 60% to 80% seen once, with roughly 13% in the top ten. Stated treatment: roughly 10-day PBMC culture with coronavirus spike peptide pools or control peptides (ViraFEST assay). Points from the study as a whole: In median terms, SARS-CoV-2-reactive clonotypes went from roughly 22 to 38, a nonsignificant rise.

The clonotype comes from a human donor who had recovered from COVID-19. Sequencing input: CD4+ T cells from blood, cultured in vitro.

The CDR3 DNA sequence: TGCAGTGCTAGAGCTTTTAACAGCAATCAGCCCCAGCATTTT. Translated: CSARAFNSNQPQHF. The gene calls are TRBV20-1 and TRBJ1-5, with D unclear. The V and J ends lost 1 base and 1 base respectively, with 8 bases between them. Germline V gene lookup returns CDR1 DFQATT and CDR2 SNEGSKA (reference sequence). This CDR3 region has 14 residues.